One T cell receptor (beta chain) is described in this entry. Its antigen is still unknown. The source of the sample is a study of T-cell memory formation after mild COVID-19. Study outcomes and limitations: Day 15 to 85 contracting clones showed balanced CD4/CD8; day 15 to 37 expanders favored CD4+.

TCRdb reprocessed the 5' RACE reads with MiXCR, giving one entry per CDR3 protein. The sample shows under 550,000 distinct CDR3 sequences, 18% of them seen only once. The CDR3 is made up of 17 amino acids. Sequenced sample: PBMCs or a T cell subset sorted from them (not recorded which). The source is an adult woman who had mild COVID-19 (a few samples of this study predate the infection). Cell type and time point are not known. The chain carries TRBV21-1 and TRBJ2-3; whether TRBD1, the table's D call, matches the DNA was not checked. TRBV21-1 is assigned pseudogene status. The CDR3 region has the DNA TGTGCCAGCAGCCTAGGAGCGGGGGCAACTAACACAGATACGCAGTATTTT. This translates into CASSLGAGATNTDTQYF.